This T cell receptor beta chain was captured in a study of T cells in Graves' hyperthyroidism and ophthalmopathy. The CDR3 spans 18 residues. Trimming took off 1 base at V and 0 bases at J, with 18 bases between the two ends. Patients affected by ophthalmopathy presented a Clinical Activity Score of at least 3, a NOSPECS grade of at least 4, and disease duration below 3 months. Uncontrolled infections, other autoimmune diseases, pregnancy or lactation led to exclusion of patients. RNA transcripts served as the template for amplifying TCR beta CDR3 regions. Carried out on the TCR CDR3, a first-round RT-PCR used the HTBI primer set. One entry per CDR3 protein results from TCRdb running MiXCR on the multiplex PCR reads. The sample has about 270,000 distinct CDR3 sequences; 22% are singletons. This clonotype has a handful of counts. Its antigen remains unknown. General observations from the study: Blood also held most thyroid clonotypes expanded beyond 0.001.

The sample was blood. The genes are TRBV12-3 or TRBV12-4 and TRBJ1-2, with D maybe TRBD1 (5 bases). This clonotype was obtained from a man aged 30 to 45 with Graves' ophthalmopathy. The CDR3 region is CASSLGGGLSTANYGYTF. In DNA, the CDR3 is TGTGCCAGCAGTTTAGGAGGTGGACTCTCGACAGCTAACTATGGCTACACCTTC.